The rows below give T cell receptor beta chains drawn from one sample of a study of cytomegalovirus exposure and HLA in healthy donors. TCRdb keeps only in-frame clones here, not all; method: immunoSEQ multiplex PCR. Among 150,000 or so clones listed, more than 75% were seen once. The specimen sequenced was PBMCs. These receptors all stem from a man aged 30-40 years in good health and CMV-seropositive. The CDR3 runs from the conserved cysteine through the conserved F or W. D genes are given only for firm matches. Size values are once, few and many counts, or a class for expanded clones, and some rows have none.

D	size	V	J	DNA	CDR3
-	few	TRBV4-1	TRBJ2-1	TGCGCCAGCAGCCAACCGATCTGGCGGGGGCACAATGAGCAGTTCTTC	CASSQPIWRGHNEQFF
TRBD1	-	TRBV5-1	TRBJ1-5	TGCGCCAGCAGCAATGGACAGGGCGGCAATCAGCCCCAGCATTTT	CASSNGQGGNQPQHF
-	-	TRBV15	TRBJ2-5	TGTGCCACCAGCAGAGATACTTCCGAAGAGACCCAGTACTTC	CATSRDTSEETQYF
TRBD1	-	TRBV28	TRBJ2-7	TGTGCCAGCAACCGACAGGACAGGGTTGGAGAGCAGTACTTC	CASNRQDRVGEQYF
TRBD1	-	TRBV29-1	TRBJ2-2	TGCAGCGTTCCGGACAGGCAAGGTACCGGGGAGCTGTTTTTT	CSVPDRQGTGELFF
TRBD1	few	TRBV5-6	TRBJ2-7	TGTGCCAGCAGCTCACAGGGGGCGAACGAGCAGTACTTC	CASSSQGANEQYF
-	-	TRBV6-6	TRBJ1-2	TGTGCCAGCAGTCCCGGGTGGGGGGGCGACTATGGCTACACCTTC	CASSPGWGGDYGYTF
TRBD2	-	TRBV28	TRBJ2-1	TGTGCCACCCGAGCGGGAGCCTCCTACAATGAGCAGTTCTTC	CATRAGASYNEQFF
TRBD1	-	TRBV19	TRBJ1-5	TGTGCCAGTACTCCCGGGACAGGGGACAATCAGCCCCAGCATTTT	CASTPGTGDNQPQHF
-	-	TRBV7-2	TRBJ2-7	TGTGCCAGCAGCTTAGAGGGCGGCGGGGAGCAGTACTTC	CASSLEGGGEQYF
-	-	TRBV29-1	TRBJ2-3	TGCAGCGTCACCCCGGACAACACAGATACGCAGTATTTT	CSVTPDNTDTQYF
TRBD1	-	TRBV29-1	TRBJ2-3	TGCAGCGTTGTAAGGCGAACGTTCGGGACAGGGAGCACAGATACGCAGTATTTT	CSVVRRTFGTGSTDTQYF
-	-	TRBV5-1	TRBJ2-3	TGCGCCAGCAGCTTGATAGAGGCGAGGGATACGCAGTATTTT	CASSLIEARDTQYF
-	-	TRBV7-9	TRBJ2-1	TGTGCCAGCAGCTTACCGCGATCCAGGCAGACCGAATACAATGAGCAGTTCTTC	CASSLPRSRQTEYNEQFF
-	-	TRBV6-6	TRBJ1-4	TGTGCCAGCAGTTTAACAGTCGCAACTAATGAAAAACTGTTTTTT	CASSLTVATNEKLFF
-	-	TRBV28	TRBJ1-5	TGTGCCAGCAGCCAAACAGGAGTTAGCAATCAGCCCCAGCATTTT	CASSQTGVSNQPQHF
TRBD1	-	TRBV10-3	TRBJ2-1	TGTGCCATCCAGGGGGCCTATGAGCAGTTCTTC	CAIQGAYEQFF
TRBD2	-	TRBV7-2	TRBJ2-3	TGTGCCAGCAGCCAAGCACTAGCGGGAGATACGCAGTATTTT	CASSQALAGDTQYF
TRBD1	-	TRBV28	TRBJ1-2	TGTGCCAGCAGTTCAGGGGGCGGGGTAAATGGCTACACCTTC	CASSSGGGVNGYTF
-	-	TRBV5-1	TRBJ1-2	TGCGCCAGCAGCTTGACCGGGACACCAGGTGGCTACACCTTC	CASSLTGTPGGYTF
TRBD1	-	TRBV27	TRBJ2-7	TGTGCCAGCAGCTTCAAATGGGACAGAAACTACGAGCAGTACTTC	CASSFKWDRNYEQYF
-	few	TRBV18	TRBJ2-2	TGTGCCAGCTCACGGGGCCTGAACACCGGGGAGCTGTTTTTT	CASSRGLNTGELFF
TRBD2	-	TRBV15	TRBJ2-7	TGTGCCACCAGCAGAGATGTCGGCACGGGCCGGGGGGGGGAGCAGTACTTC	CATSRDVGTGRGGEQYF
-	-	TRBV28	TRBJ1-1	TGTGCCAGCATCACTGGGAGGGCTGAAGCTTTCTTT	CASITGRAEAFF
TRBD2	once	TRBV5-1	TRBJ2-1	TGCGCCAGCAGCACAGGCCTATCTAGCGGGAGCCATGAGCAGTTCTTC	CASSTGLSSGSHEQFF
TRBD1	once	TRBV27	TRBJ1-5	TGTGCCAGCAGTTTACGACAGGGGGCGAATCAGCCCCAGCATTTT	CASSLRQGANQPQHF
-	once	TRBV7-8	TRBJ1-5	TGTGCCAGCAGCTTAGTTTCGGGAGTTGGCAATCAGCCCCAGCATTTT	CASSLVSGVGNQPQHF